This T cell receptor (beta chain) was sequenced during a study of Graves' ophthalmopathy and Graves' hyperthyroidism. This clonotype has a count of ten or more. V was clipped by 6 bases and J by 4 bases, with 15 bases between them. CDR1 is SQVTM, CDR2 ANQGSEA, per germline. This CDR3 is 13 amino acids long. The TCR beta CDR3 regions underwent amplification from RNA transcripts. HTBI-primed RT-PCR formed the first round, and a multiplex PCR formed the second. One entry per CDR3 protein results from TCRdb running MiXCR on the multiplex PCR reads. The sample contains about half a million distinct CDR3 sequences, approximately 15% of which appear only once.

The rearrangement uses TRBV29-1 and TRBJ1-1; no definite D call. The source of this sequence is a woman aged 25 to 39 with Graves' ophthalmopathy. The sequencing sample was made of blood. The CDR3 spells CSVGIALGTEAFF. The CDR3 DNA is TGCAGCGTCGGGATTGCATTGGGCACTGAAGCTTTCTTT.